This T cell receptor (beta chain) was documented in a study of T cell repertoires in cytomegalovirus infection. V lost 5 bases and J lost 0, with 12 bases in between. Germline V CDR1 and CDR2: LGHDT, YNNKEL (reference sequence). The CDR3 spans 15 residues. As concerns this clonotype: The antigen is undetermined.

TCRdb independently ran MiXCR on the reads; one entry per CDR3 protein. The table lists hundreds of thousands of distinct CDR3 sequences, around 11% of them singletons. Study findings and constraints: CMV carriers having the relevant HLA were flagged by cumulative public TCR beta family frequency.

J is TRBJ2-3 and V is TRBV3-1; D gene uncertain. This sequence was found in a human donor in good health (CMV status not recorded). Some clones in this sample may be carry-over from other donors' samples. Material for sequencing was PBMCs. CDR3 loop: CASSGRTPSTDTQYF. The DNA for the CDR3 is TGTGCCAGCAGCGGACGGACCCCTAGCACAGATACGCAGTATTTT.